The sequence of this T cell receptor beta chain was determined in a study of Ad26.COV2.S vaccination and SARS-CoV-2 variants. Study overall: This donor came from the COV1001 trial of Ad26.COV2.S.

Deletions cut 0 bases from V and 3 bases from J, with 19 bases between. Germline assignment: CDR1 SGHRS and CDR2 YFSETQ. The CDR3 length is 17 residues. Assay used: immunoSEQ multiplex PCR; TCRdb lists only in-frame clones, some missing. This table has roughly 350,000 clones, about 88% appearing once. Treatment meaning: 15 to 20 received Ad26.COV2.S at low or high dose, single or two shots; roughly five received placebo; per-sample allocation not given. Collection of samples fell on day 63 after the first vaccine or placebo injection. The donor was a Boston adult aged 18-55 years. This clone was recorded once. Its antigen is currently unknown. Whole-study results and caveats: There was reportedly substantial breadth in spike-specific CD8+ and CD4+ T cell responses after vaccination.

The chain employs TRBV5-1 and TRBJ2-7, with TRBD2 as a possible D gene (5 bases). The input for sequencing was peripheral blood, taken in a trial of Ad26.COV2.S vaccine versus placebo. The sequence was obtained from a person aged 18-60 years who received the Ad26.COV2.S COVID-19 vaccine or a placebo. Written as DNA, the CDR3 is TGCGCCAGCAGCTTGGAACCCCTGCAGGCGGGCCTCTACGAGCAGTACTTC. It yields the protein CASSLEPLQAGLYEQYF.